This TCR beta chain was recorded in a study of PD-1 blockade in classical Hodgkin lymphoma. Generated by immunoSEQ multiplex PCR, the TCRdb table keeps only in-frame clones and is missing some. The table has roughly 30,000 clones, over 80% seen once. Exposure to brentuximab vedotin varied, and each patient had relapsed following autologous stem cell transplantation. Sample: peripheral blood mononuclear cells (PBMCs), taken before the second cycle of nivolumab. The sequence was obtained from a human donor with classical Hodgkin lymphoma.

CDR3 sequence (DNA): TGTGCCAGCAGTCCTAGCGGGAGGGCCTTGTACGAGCAGTACTTC. As protein: CASSPSGRALYEQYF. The J gene is TRBJ2-7, the V gene TRBV7-2; 12 nucleotides match TRBD2. The germline V gene encodes CDR1 SGHTA and CDR2 FQGNSA. The ends lost 6 bases at V and 4 bases at J; junction bases unmatched: 7. The CDR3 is made up of 15 amino acids.